This T cell receptor beta chain was retrieved from a study of T cells after yellow fever vaccination. Across the study: Fractions with few cells were prepared using SMART-Seq v4 Ultra Low Input. General observations from the study: Reappearance after the booster was seen for most primary-vaccination clones, at roughly 96% CD4 and 80% to 90% CD8. Abundant clonotypes from the bulk population could contaminate FACS-sorted repertoires.

As TCR cDNA was made by 5'RACE template switching, a universal primer site and UMIs were added. Each CDR3 protein is one row after TCRdb ran MiXCR on the 5' RACE reads. The sample yields 95,000 to 150,000 distinct CDR3 sequences, about 8.4% seen once. Germline CDR1 DFQATT, CDR2 SNEGSKA (reference sequence). The ends lost 0 bases at V and 8 bases at J; junction bases unmatched: 6. This CDR3 is 13 amino acids long. A remark on this clonotype: Its target is unknown.

This TCR was sampled from a man aged 18 to 29 who received the YFV17D yellow fever vaccine. This chain links TRBV20-1 with TRBJ1-2; 7 bases align to TRBD1. The sequenced sample was CD8+ T cells sorted from PBMCs, obtained on the day of the yellow fever booster vaccination. The CDR3 nucleotides are TGCAGTGCTAGAGATTCAGGGGGGCCCGGCTACACCTTC. It specifies CSARDSGGPGYTF.